Listed below are T cell receptor beta chains from one sample, sequenced in a study of T-cell memory formation after mild COVID-19. TCRdb independently ran MiXCR on the 5' RACE reads; one entry per CDR3 protein. The sample comprises about 270,000 distinct CDR3 sequences, 15% of which are singletons, and 2.1% rests with the top ten. Sequences were obtained from PBMCs or a T cell subset sorted from them (not recorded which). These receptors originate from an adult woman who had mild COVID-19 (a few samples of this study predate the infection). Cell type and time point are not known. CDR3s include the opening cysteine and the closing phenylalanine or tryptophan.

V gene	CDR3 protein
TRBV7-2	CASSLQGLAYNEQFF
TRBV29-1	CSVQQGRNTEAFF
TRBV18	CASSGTLNTEAFF
TRBV18	CASSPSRVAGETQYF
TRBV5-1	CASSEQTNTEAFF
TRBV12-3/TRBV12-4	CASSFVKRDTDTQYF
TRBV20-1	CSARGAYEQYF
TRBV9	CASSVGDRREAFF
TRBV9	CASSVEGFHNEQFF
TRBV12-3/TRBV12-4	CASSFDRAGTEAFF
TRBV29-1	CSVRDTNTGELFF
TRBV20-1	CSARGLAGGVGDTQYF
TRBV12-3/TRBV12-4	CASSLRTSGKHNEQFF
TRBV6-5	CASRSGTGRVRTDTQYF
TRBV18	CASSQEQGGRYTF
TRBV12-3/TRBV12-4	CATQKPSGNTIYF
TRBV6-6	CASSSYHINSHTEAFF
TRBV7-2	CASSLALEKGSYTF
TRBV6-5	CASSYRVGNTEAFF
TRBV12-3/TRBV12-4	CASQNSYEQYF
TRBV7-9	CASSPRLAGTSSYNEQFF
TRBV24-1	CATSDWGQQETQYF
TRBV9	CASSVAGVLHEKLFF
TRBV6-1	CASSVEGLNYGYTF
TRBV20-1	CSARESWGYTF
TRBV5-1	CASSLSDYYEQYF
TRBV2	CASTSGIIGEQYF
TRBV12-3/TRBV12-4	CASSLAGTSVYEQFF
TRBV6-2/TRBV6-3	CASSSTIQGSYGYTF
TRBV6-5	CASSYSGGNTEAFF
TRBV7-2	CASSTVSTDTQYF
TRBV12-3/TRBV12-4	CASTYDRNYGYTF
TRBV29-1	CSVGKGLNTEAFF
TRBV15	CATRGGIGETQYF
TRBV6-1	CASRWRGGGEGTDTQYF
TRBV7-8	CASSSRRLAGLYEQYF
TRBV12-3/TRBV12-4	CASSWGERRAADTQYF
TRBV3-1	CASSHTSGGLEAFF
TRBV7-2	CASSLGGTSGRYEQYF
TRBV19	CASSIVPGGRNEQYF
TRBV11-1	CASRGSLARNNEQFF
TRBV24-1	CATSDSTGTGNYEQYF
TRBV5-1	CASTQAPGSTEAFF
TRBV4-2	CASSPPVSTGRYGYTF
TRBV12-3/TRBV12-4	CASILTGPGVEAFF
TRBV5-1	CASRKQGSTDTQYF
TRBV2	CASTAFAPGSEAFF
TRBV7-2	CASSLARLAGADTQYF
TRBV7-8	CASSLQGRGGGTDTQYF
TRBV9	CASSVGVASSYEQFF
TRBV3-1	CASSHIAYEQYF
TRBV5-5	CASGTLATDTQYF
TRBV10-3	CATAQADTQYF
TRBV5-4	CASSLDYDREAFF
TRBV6-1	CASSEVRWGGTDTQYF
TRBV19	CASSIGAQETQYF
TRBV10-3	CAISEGLGTSGGYEQFF